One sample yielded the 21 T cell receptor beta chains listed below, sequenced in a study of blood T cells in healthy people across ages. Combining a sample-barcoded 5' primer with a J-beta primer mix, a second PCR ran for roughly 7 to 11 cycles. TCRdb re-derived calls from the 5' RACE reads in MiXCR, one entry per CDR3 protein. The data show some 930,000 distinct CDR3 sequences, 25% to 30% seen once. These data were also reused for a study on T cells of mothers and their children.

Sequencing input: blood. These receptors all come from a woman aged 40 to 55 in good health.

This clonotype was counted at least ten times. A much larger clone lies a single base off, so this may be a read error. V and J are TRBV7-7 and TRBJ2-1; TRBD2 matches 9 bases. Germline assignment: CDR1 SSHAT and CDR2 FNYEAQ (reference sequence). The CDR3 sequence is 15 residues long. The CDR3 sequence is CASSPVAGVYNGQFF. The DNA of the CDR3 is TGTGCTAGCAGCCCCGTAGCGGGGGTTTACAATGGGCAGTTCTTC.

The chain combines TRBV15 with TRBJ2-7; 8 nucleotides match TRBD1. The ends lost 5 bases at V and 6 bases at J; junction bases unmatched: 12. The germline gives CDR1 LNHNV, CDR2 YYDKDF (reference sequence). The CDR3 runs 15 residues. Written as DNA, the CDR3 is TGTGCCACCAGCTCCCGAGGACAGGGTCCTTCCGAGCAGTACTTC. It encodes CATSSRGQGPSEQYF.

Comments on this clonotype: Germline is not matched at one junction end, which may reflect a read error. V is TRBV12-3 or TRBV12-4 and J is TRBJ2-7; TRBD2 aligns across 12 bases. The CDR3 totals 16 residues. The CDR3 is CVSSFPSSGGAYEQYF. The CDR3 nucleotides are TGTGTCAGCAGTTTCCCCTCTAGCGGGGGGGCCTACGAGCAGTACTTC.

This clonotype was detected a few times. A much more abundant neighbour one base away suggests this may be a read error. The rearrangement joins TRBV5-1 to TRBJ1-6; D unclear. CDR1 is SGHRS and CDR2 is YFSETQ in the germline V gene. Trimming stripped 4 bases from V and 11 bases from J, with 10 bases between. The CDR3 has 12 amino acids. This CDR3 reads CASSTRTPPLHF. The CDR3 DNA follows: TGCGCCAGCAGCACCAGGACGCCACCCCTCCACTTT.

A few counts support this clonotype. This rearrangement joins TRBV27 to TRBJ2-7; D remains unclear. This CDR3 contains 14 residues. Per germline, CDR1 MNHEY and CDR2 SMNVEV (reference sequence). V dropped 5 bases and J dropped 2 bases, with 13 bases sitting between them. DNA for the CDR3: TGTGCCAGCAGTCCCTGGGTTCAGCCCTACGAGCAGTACTTC. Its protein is CASSPWVQPYEQYF.

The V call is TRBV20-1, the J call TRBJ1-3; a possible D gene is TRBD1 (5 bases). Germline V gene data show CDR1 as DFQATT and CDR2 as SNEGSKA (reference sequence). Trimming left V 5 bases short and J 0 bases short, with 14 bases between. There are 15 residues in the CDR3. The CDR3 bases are TGCAGTGCTGAAGACAGTGCCAGCTCTGGAAACACCATATATTTT. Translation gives CSAEDSASSGNTIYF.

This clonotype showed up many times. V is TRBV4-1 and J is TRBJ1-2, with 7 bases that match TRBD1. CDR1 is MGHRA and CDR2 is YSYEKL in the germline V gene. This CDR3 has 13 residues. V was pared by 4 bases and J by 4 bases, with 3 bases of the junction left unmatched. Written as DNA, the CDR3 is TGCGCCAGCAGCCCGACAGGGTTCTATGGCTACACCTTC. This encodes CASSPTGFYGYTF.

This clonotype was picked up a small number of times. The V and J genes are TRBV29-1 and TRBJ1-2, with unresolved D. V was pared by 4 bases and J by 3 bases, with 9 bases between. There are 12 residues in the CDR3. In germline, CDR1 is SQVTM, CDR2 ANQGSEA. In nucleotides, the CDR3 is TGCAGCGTTGGGGGAGGAGACTATGGCTACACCTTC. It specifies CSVGGGDYGYTF.

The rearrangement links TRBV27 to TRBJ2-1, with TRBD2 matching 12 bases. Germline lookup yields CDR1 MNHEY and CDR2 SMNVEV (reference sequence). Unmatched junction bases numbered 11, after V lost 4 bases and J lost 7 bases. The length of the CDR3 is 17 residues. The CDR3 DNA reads TGTGCCAGCAGTTCCCCCTCACTAGCGGGGGGTGTGAATGAGCAGTTCTTC. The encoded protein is CASSSPSLAGGVNEQFF.

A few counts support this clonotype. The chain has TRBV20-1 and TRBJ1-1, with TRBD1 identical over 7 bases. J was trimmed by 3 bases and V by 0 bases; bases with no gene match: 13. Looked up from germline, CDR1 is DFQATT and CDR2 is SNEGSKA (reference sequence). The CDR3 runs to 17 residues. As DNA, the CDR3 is TGCAGTGCTAGAGATCGGGGCAGGGGGAGATCGGACACTGAAGCTTTCTTT. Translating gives CSARDRGRGRSDTEAFF.

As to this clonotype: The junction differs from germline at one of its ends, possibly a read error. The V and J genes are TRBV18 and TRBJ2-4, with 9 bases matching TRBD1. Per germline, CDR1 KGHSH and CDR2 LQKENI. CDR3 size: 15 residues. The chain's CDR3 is CASSPDRGTKHIQYF. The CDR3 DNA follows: TGTGCCAGCTCACCGGACAGGGGAACCAAACACATTCAGTACTTC.

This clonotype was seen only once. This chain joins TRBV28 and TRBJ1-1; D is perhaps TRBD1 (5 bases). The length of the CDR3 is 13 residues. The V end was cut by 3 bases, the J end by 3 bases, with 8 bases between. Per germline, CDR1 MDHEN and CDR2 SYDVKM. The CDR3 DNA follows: TGTGCCAGCAGTTTTGTACAGGACACTGAAGCTTTCTTT. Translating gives CASSFVQDTEAFF.

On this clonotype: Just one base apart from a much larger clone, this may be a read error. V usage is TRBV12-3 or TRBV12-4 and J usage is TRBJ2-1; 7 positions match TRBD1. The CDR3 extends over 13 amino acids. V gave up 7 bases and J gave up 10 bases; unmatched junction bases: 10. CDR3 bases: TGTGCCAGCACCAGGGACAGTCGAGGGGAGCAGTTCTTC. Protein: CASTRDSRGEQFF.

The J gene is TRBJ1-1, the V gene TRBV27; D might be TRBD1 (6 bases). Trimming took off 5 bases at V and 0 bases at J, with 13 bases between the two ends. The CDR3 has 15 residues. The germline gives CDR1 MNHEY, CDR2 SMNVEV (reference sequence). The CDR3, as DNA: TGTGCCAGCAGTCCGGACAGAGTTTTGAACACTGAAGCTTTCTTT. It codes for CASSPDRVLNTEAFF.

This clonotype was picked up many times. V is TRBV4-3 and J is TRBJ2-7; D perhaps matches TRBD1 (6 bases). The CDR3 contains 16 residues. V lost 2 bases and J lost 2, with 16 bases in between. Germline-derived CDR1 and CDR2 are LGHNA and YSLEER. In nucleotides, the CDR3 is TGCGCCAGCAGCCAATCCAGACAGGCGATTACCTACGAGCAGTACTTC. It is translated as CASSQSRQAITYEQYF.

CDR3 in DNA: TGCAGTGCTAGAGCTCCGGACAGGGGGAACACTGAAGCTTTCTTT. Amino acids: CSARAPDRGNTEAFF. The chain has TRBV20-1 and TRBJ1-1, with TRBD1 matching 9 bases. This CDR3 contains 15 residues. V lost 1 base, J lost 1 base, and 4 bases stayed unmatched. CDR1 is DFQATT, CDR2 SNEGSKA, per germline (reference sequence).

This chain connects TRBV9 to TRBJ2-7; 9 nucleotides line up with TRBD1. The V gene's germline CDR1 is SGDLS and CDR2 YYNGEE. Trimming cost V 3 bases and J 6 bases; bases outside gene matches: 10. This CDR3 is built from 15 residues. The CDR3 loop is CASSATGTGSGEQYF. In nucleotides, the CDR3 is TGTGCCAGCAGCGCTACCGGGACAGGGTCTGGCGAGCAGTACTTC. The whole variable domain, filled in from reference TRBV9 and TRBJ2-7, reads DSGVTQTPKHLITATGQRVTLRCSPRSGDLSVYWYQQSLDQGLQFLIQYYNGEERAKGNILERFSAQQFPDLHSELNLSSLELGDSALYFCASSATGTGSGEQYFGPGTRLTVT.

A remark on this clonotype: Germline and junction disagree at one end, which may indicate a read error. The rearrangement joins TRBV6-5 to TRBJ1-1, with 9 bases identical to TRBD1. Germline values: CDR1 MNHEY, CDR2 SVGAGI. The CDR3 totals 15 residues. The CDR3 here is CTSKTRDRVNTEAFF. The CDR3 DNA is TGTACCAGCAAGACCCGGGACAGGGTAAACACTGAAGCTTTCTTT.

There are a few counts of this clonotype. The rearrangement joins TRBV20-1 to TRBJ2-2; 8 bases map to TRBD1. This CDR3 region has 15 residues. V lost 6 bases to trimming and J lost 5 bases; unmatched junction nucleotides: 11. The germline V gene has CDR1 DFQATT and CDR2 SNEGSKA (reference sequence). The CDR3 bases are TGCAGTGCCCATAATCCGGGACAGGTAACCGGGGAGCTGTTTTTT. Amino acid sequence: CSAHNPGQVTGELFF.

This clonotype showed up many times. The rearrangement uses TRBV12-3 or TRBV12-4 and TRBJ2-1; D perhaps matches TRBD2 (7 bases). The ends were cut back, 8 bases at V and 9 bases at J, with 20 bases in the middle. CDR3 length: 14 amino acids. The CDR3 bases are TGTGCCAGCTGCCCGGGGGGCCCAGTCGGTGAGCAGTTCTTC. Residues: CASCPGGPVGEQFF.

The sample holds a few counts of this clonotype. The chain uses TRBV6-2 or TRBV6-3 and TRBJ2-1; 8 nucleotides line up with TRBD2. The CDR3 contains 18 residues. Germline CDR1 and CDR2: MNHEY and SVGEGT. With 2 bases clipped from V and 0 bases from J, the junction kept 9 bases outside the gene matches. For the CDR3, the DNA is TGTGCCAGCAGTTACCCGCCGCGGGGGGCCTTCTCCTACAATGAGCAGTTCTTC. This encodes CASSYPPRGAFSYNEQFF.